The rows below give T cell receptor beta chains drawn from one sample of a study of CD8 T cells in ankylosing spondylitis. TCRdb itself ran the 5' RACE reads through MiXCR, one entry per CDR3 protein. The table includes hundreds of thousands of distinct CDR3 sequences, 10% to 15% detected once. The sequencing input was blood, either unsorted or a sorted T cell fraction (not recorded which). The origin of the receptors is a male donor with ankylosing spondylitis. The CDR3 runs from the conserved cysteine through the conserved F or W.

cdr3_aa | j_call | v_call
CASSLDGTITTYEQYF | TRBJ2-7 | TRBV27
CASRQTFLSPTDTQYF | TRBJ2-3 | TRBV2
CASSPRDTDTQYF | TRBJ2-3 | TRBV9
CASRASGFNQPQHF | TRBJ1-5 | TRBV5-1
CASSPSEVRGGYTF | TRBJ1-2 | TRBV4-3
CATGANYGYTF | TRBJ1-2 | TRBV6-5
CASSTRADTNTGELFF | TRBJ2-2 | TRBV11-2
CASSLGQGSSDTQYF | TRBJ2-3 | TRBV7-9
CASSTLGQLTGELFF | TRBJ2-2 | TRBV12-3/TRBV12-4
CASSSGLNSNQPQHF | TRBJ1-5 | TRBV7-3
CSAQSGFSGIGEQFF | TRBJ2-1 | TRBV20-1
CASVAPGLGYGYTF | TRBJ1-2 | TRBV6-5
CASSYRDRVLETQYF | TRBJ2-5 | TRBV7-9
CASSEPGGAQYF | TRBJ2-5 | TRBV10-1
CAWSQGSSSEQYF | TRBJ2-7 | TRBV30
CASRRTGSETEAFF | TRBJ1-1 | TRBV7-3
CARLGLILATNEKLFF | TRBJ1-4 | TRBV12-3/TRBV12-4
CASSLRTGKYDQPQHF | TRBJ1-5 | TRBV18
CASSYDGFEETQYF | TRBJ2-5 | TRBV6-2/TRBV6-3
CSARERIGELFF | TRBJ2-2 | TRBV20-1
CSGLSVTYNEQFF | TRBJ2-1 | TRBV29-1
CASSQGGRGTGELFF | TRBJ2-2 | TRBV4-1
CASSYGIDTIYF | TRBJ1-3 | TRBV6-6
CASSTGLVVEQFF | TRBJ2-1 | TRBV5-1
CASSLAGLRRGYNEQFF | TRBJ2-1 | TRBV7-6
CSASSGALGTDTQYF | TRBJ2-3 | TRBV20-1
CASTVFTGAPYEQYF | TRBJ2-7 | TRBV5-1
CASSTSRGTGELFF | TRBJ2-2 | TRBV7-2
CASSETRRSGANVLTF | TRBJ2-6 | TRBV25-1
CAIRRRNTEAFF | TRBJ1-1 | TRBV12-3/TRBV12-4
CSASRYGQPQHF | TRBJ1-5 | TRBV20-1
CASRQGAVETGSYEQYF | TRBJ2-7 | TRBV6-1
CSARLAGGRNIQYF | TRBJ2-4 | TRBV20-1
CASSLREGGYNEQFF | TRBJ2-1 | TRBV13
CASRDRSYEQYF | TRBJ2-7 | TRBV7-2
CASSVAGGTSSSPLHF | TRBJ1-6 | TRBV9
CSARDRGEAGSKGTQYF | TRBJ2-3 | TRBV20-1
CSARDLRYRSENYGYTF | TRBJ1-2 | TRBV20-1
CSAERSGRTDTQYF | TRBJ2-3 | TRBV20-1
CAISGGVASPLHF | TRBJ1-6 | TRBV10-3
CASSFSGTYDEQYF | TRBJ2-7 | TRBV12-3/TRBV12-4
CSVEGLRADGELFF | TRBJ2-2 | TRBV29-1
CASSLGGGLLNYGYTF | TRBJ1-2 | TRBV7-2
CASSQDLHSGFTGELFF | TRBJ2-2 | TRBV4-2
CASSLNRVSNYGYTF | TRBJ1-2 | TRBV7-2
CSSPGREFNTEAFF | TRBJ1-1 | TRBV20-1
CASSPEGGDTQYF | TRBJ2-3 | TRBV4-3
CASSIRTGLDTEAFF | TRBJ1-1 | TRBV19
CASSYSPGQPNTEAFF | TRBJ1-1 | TRBV12-3/TRBV12-4
CASSSDRGGNTIYF | TRBJ1-3 | TRBV25-1